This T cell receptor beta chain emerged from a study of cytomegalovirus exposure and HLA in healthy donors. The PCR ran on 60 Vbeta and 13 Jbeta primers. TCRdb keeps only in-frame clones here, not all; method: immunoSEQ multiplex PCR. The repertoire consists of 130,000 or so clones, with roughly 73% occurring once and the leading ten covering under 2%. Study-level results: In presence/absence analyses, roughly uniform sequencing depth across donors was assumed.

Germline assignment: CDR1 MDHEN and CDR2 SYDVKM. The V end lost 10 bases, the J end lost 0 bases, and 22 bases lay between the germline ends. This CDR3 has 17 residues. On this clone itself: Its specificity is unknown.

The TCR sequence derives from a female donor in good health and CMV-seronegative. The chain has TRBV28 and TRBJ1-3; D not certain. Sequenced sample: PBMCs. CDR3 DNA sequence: TGTGCCACCCGCGCCCAATCTCTAGTTCTCTCTGGAAACACCATATATTTT. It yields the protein CATRAQSLVLSGNTIYF.